Below are 9 T cell receptor beta chains sequenced from a single sample in a study of regulatory T cells in long-lasting Graves disease (dated by TCRdb to 2020 to 2022). The intended sense of this specimen's time point label: newly diagnosed GD, antithyroid drugs for less than 3 months. For both TCR sequencing and RNA sequencing, RNA was extracted from PBMCs using TRIzol. Receptor amplification or capture employed multiplex PCR. Sequencing took place on an Illumina HiSeq 4000. CDR3 regions were amplified by Arm-PCR with iRepertoire HTBI primers to construct TCR beta libraries. TCRdb itself trimmed the public reads at Q25 with fastp, ran MiXCR and retained productive beta chains. A single entry per CDR3 protein holds the most common genes and DNA from its merged rows. The sample table holds 350,000 to 500,000 distinct CDR3 sequences, of which around 15% were seen once. The ten largest clones capture under 20% of the sample.

The same data also contributed to another study, on T cells in Graves' hyperthyroidism and ophthalmopathy.

The material sequenced was peripheral blood mononuclear cells (PBMCs), taken at new diagnosis, from a patient treated with antithyroid drugs. All receptors come from a woman aged 50 to 65 with Graves disease. Donor details come from another sample of the same person, matched by shared clones.

This clonotype was observed many times. The chain has TRBV28 and TRBJ2-7; D possibly matches TRBD1 or TRBD2 (6 bases each). Trimming removed 8 bases from V and 0 bases from J, with 26 bases in between. This CDR3 is built from 18 residues. Germline CDR1 and CDR2: MDHEN and SYDVKM. CDR3 residues: CASRAELGGGIVSYEQYF. Written as DNA, the CDR3 is TGTGCCAGCCGAGCCGAGTTGGGGGGCGGGATAGTCTCCTACGAGCAGTACTTC.

CDR3 in amino acids: CASSLEPTKPLRIEQYF. CDR3 in DNA: TGCGCCAGCAGCCTAGAGCCAACTAAGCCTCTCCGGATCGAGCAGTACTTC. The genes are TRBV4-1 and TRBJ2-7, with no clear D. CDR3 length: 17 residues. Germline V lookup: CDR1 MGHRA, CDR2 YSYEKL. Between the trimmed V and J ends, which lost 4 bases and 6 bases, there was a span of 25 bases.

In this sample, this clonotype turned up many times. This sequence joins TRBV3-1 and TRBJ2-2; 10 nucleotides line up with TRBD2. The CDR3 consists of 17 residues. J gave up 7 bases and V 1 base, and 9 bases lay outside the gene matches. CDR1 LGHDT and CDR2 YNNKEL come from the germline V gene (reference sequence). This CDR3 is CASSQGFSGRLGGELFF. CDR3 DNA: TGTGCCAGCAGCCAAGGTTTTAGCGGGAGGTTAGGCGGGGAGCTGTTTTTT.

This chain links TRBV20-1 with TRBJ2-3, with D perhaps TRBD2 (5 bases). Trimming left V 5 bases short and J 0 bases short, with 9 bases between. The CDR3 totals 13 residues. Per germline, CDR1 DFQATT and CDR2 SNEGSKA (reference sequence). The CDR3 region is CSADRTSTDTQYF. Here the CDR3 DNA reads TGCAGTGCTGATAGGACTAGCACAGATACGCAGTATTTT.

In regard to this clonotype: This could be a read error, since a much larger clone is one nucleotide away. V gene TRBV7-3 combines with J gene TRBJ2-2; TRBD1 aligns across 9 bases. The germline gives CDR1 SGHTA, CDR2 FQGTGA. This CDR3 is built from 16 residues. J lost 9 bases, V lost 5 bases, and 13 bases had no gene match. This CDR3 is CASSQKQGAHPRELFF. CDR3 nucleotide sequence: TGTGCCAGCAGCCAAAAACAGGGGGCGCATCCCCGGGAGCTGTTTTTT.

This clonotype has at least ten counts. V gene TRBV6-1 combines with J gene TRBJ2-3, with TRBD1 identical over 10 bases. Germline CDR1 is MNHNS and CDR2 is SASEGT. The V segment lost 6 bases and the J segment 0 bases; nucleotides outside the gene matches: 9. The CDR3 consists of 17 residues. The chain's CDR3 is CASSAFRDRGSTDTQYF. The DNA of the CDR3 is TGTGCCAGCAGCGCATTTAGGGACAGGGGAAGCACAGATACGCAGTATTTT.

This clonotype occurred many times. The chain uses TRBV27 and TRBJ2-7; 7 bases match TRBD1. With V trimmed by 2 bases and J by 2 bases, 6 bases remained unmatched. Germline lookup yields CDR1 MNHEY and CDR2 SMNVEV (reference sequence). This CDR3 has 15 amino acids. CDR3 nucleotide sequence: TGTGCCAGCAGTTTAAGCGGACAGGTAGCCTACGAGCAGTACTTC. Residues: CASSLSGQVAYEQYF.

Many counts were recorded for this clonotype. V gene TRBV29-1 combines with J gene TRBJ2-7; TRBD1 matches 7 bases. CDR1 is SQVTM, CDR2 ANQGSEA, per germline. The J segment lost 0 bases and the V segment lost 3 bases, leaving 2 bases of the junction unmatched. The length of the CDR3 is 13 residues. This chain's CDR3 is CSVEGDSSYEQYF. Written as DNA, the CDR3 is TGCAGCGTTGAGGGGGACAGCTCCTACGAGCAGTACTTC.

This clonotype was detected many times. The chain links TRBV7-9 to TRBJ1-4; 9 positions match TRBD1. Per germline, CDR1 SEHNR and CDR2 FQNEAQ (reference sequence). V shed 2 bases, J shed 0 bases, and the junction held 7 bases outside the gene matches. This CDR3 spans 18 amino acids. CDR3 in DNA: TGTGCCAGCAGCTTATTATTCCGACAGGGGGCAACTAATGAAAAACTGTTTTTT. The encoded protein is CASSLLFRQGATNEKLFF.